Listed here is a single TCR beta chain. What it binds is unknown. The J segment lost 8 bases and the V segment lost 2 bases, leaving 10 bases of the junction unmatched. This CDR3 has 14 residues. From germline, CDR1 is SGDLS and CDR2 YYNGEE. The sample is drawn from a study of cytomegalovirus exposure and HLA in healthy donors. Study results and caveats: As confirmed in vitro, a few CMV-associated chains were specific for CMV antigens. For most TCR beta V segments, an earlier analysis put the productive rate at about 90% or about 30% of the time.

In the PCR, 60 Vbeta and 13 Jbeta primers were used. Only in-frame clones appear in the TCRdb table, and some are missing; sequencing was by immunoSEQ multiplex PCR. The sample holds 200,000 or so clones; 82% are singletons and the top ten take about 0.8%. The V call is TRBV9, the J call TRBJ2-7, with 7 bases aligning to TRBD1. The sequencing sample was made of PBMCs. This clonotype originated in a young woman in good health and CMV-seronegative. CDR3 loop: CASSVELGTAQQYF. As DNA, the CDR3 is TGTGCCAGCAGCGTGGAACTAGGGACAGCTCAGCAGTACTTC.